This is a list of T cell receptor beta chains from one sample in a study of T cells after yellow fever vaccination. TCRdb redid the calling of the 5' RACE reads with MiXCR, one entry per CDR3 protein. The table lists about 630,000 distinct CDR3 sequences, approximately 13% of them singletons. This sample comprised PBMCs, obtained on the day of the yellow fever booster vaccination. The receptor source for this set is a man aged 25-45 years who received the YFV17D yellow fever vaccine. The CDR3 runs from the conserved cysteine through the conserved F or W. Each record gives: CDR3 DNA, CDR3 protein, D gene, V gene, clone size, J gene. A D gene is named only where the DNA matches it firmly. Clone size is not always given. Where it is, it says once, few, many or a class for expanded clones.

cdr3_nt: TGCGCCAGCAGCACCGGACTAGCGGGAGCCCGGGCCCTTAATGAGCAGTTCTTC; cdr3_aa: CASSTGLAGARALNEQFF; d_call: TRBD2; v_call: TRBV5-1; clone_size: once; j_call: TRBJ2-1
cdr3_nt: TGTGCCAGCAGCCGTACCTTATTAACCTACGAGCAGTACTTC; cdr3_aa: CASSRTLLTYEQYF; d_call: -; v_call: TRBV7-2; clone_size: few; j_call: TRBJ2-7
cdr3_nt: TGTGCCAGCTCACCAGGGACAGGAAACATTCAGTACTTC; cdr3_aa: CASSPGTGNIQYF; d_call: TRBD1; v_call: TRBV18; clone_size: -; j_call: TRBJ2-4
cdr3_nt: TGCAGTGCTGAGAGGGGGACAGGGGCCCATGAGCAGTTCTTC; cdr3_aa: CSAERGTGAHEQFF; d_call: TRBD1; v_call: TRBV20-1; clone_size: few; j_call: TRBJ2-1
cdr3_nt: TGCAGCGTTTCCGGGACAACCTACGAGCAGTACTTC; cdr3_aa: CSVSGTTYEQYF; d_call: -; v_call: TRBV29-1; clone_size: -; j_call: TRBJ2-7
cdr3_nt: TGTGCCAGCAGGCCCGGGATGGGACGAGATACGCAGTATTTT; cdr3_aa: CASRPGMGRDTQYF; d_call: -; v_call: TRBV7-9; clone_size: -; j_call: TRBJ2-3
cdr3_nt: TGTGCCAGCAGCCAACTTTCCGGGACAGGGTACAATGAGCAGTTCTTC; cdr3_aa: CASSQLSGTGYNEQFF; d_call: TRBD1; v_call: TRBV4-2; clone_size: -; j_call: TRBJ2-1
cdr3_nt: TGTGCCATCAGTTCTCCGGGCCAAGGGAACATTCAGTACTTC; cdr3_aa: CAISSPGQGNIQYF; d_call: -; v_call: TRBV10-3; clone_size: -; j_call: TRBJ2-4
cdr3_nt: TGTGCCAGCAGTTTTCGCAGACTAATAGCCAAAAACATTCAGTACTTC; cdr3_aa: CASSFRRLIAKNIQYF; d_call: -; v_call: TRBV12-3/TRBV12-4; clone_size: many; j_call: TRBJ2-4
cdr3_nt: TGTGCCACCAGCAGAGATACGGGCGGGAGGGCCTACGAGCAGTACTTC; cdr3_aa: CATSRDTGGRAYEQYF; d_call: TRBD2; v_call: TRBV15; clone_size: -; j_call: TRBJ2-7
cdr3_nt: TGTGCCAGCAGCCCCCGACAGGCCGTCTCCGAGCAGTACTTC; cdr3_aa: CASSPRQAVSEQYF; d_call: -; v_call: TRBV5-6; clone_size: -; j_call: TRBJ2-7
cdr3_nt: TGTGCCTGGAGTGAACGGCCTAGCGGGGAACGAAATACGCAGTATTTT; cdr3_aa: CAWSERPSGERNTQYF; d_call: TRBD2; v_call: TRBV30; clone_size: -; j_call: TRBJ2-3
cdr3_nt: TGCGCCAGCAGCTCCACAACAGTGTCGGATGGCTACACCTTC; cdr3_aa: CASSSTTVSDGYTF; d_call: -; v_call: TRBV5-1; clone_size: -; j_call: TRBJ1-2
cdr3_nt: TGTGCCAGCAGCTTGGGGCGGTCGGCGGGAGCTCCGCAGTACTTC; cdr3_aa: CASSLGRSAGAPQYF; d_call: TRBD2; v_call: TRBV5-5; clone_size: -; j_call: TRBJ2-7
cdr3_nt: TGCAGTGCTAGAGAAGCGGGAGGGTTTTTCAATGAGCAGTTCTTC; cdr3_aa: CSAREAGGFFNEQFF; d_call: TRBD2; v_call: TRBV20-1; clone_size: -; j_call: TRBJ2-1
cdr3_nt: TGTGCCAGCAGCGTAGCGGGGACGGATTACAATGAGCAGTTCTTC; cdr3_aa: CASSVAGTDYNEQFF; d_call: -; v_call: TRBV9; clone_size: -; j_call: TRBJ2-1
cdr3_nt: TGTGCCAGCAGCTTAGAATCCGGGGGAGGTACGCAGTATTTT; cdr3_aa: CASSLESGGGTQYF; d_call: -; v_call: TRBV7-2; clone_size: few; j_call: TRBJ2-3
cdr3_nt: TGTGCCAGCAGGACCGGGACAGGGGGACTCGGAGAGCAGTACTTC; cdr3_aa: CASRTGTGGLGEQYF; d_call: TRBD1; v_call: TRBV12-3/TRBV12-4; clone_size: -; j_call: TRBJ2-7
cdr3_nt: TGTGCCAGCAGCTTCCAAGCTTCTGGAAACACCATATATTTT; cdr3_aa: CASSFQASGNTIYF; d_call: -; v_call: TRBV7-8; clone_size: -; j_call: TRBJ1-3
cdr3_nt: TGTGCCAGCAGTTATTCTTTTGGGTCCAATGGAGACCGGGCCAACTCCTACGAGCAGTACTTC; cdr3_aa: CASSYSFGSNGDRANSYEQYF; d_call: -; v_call: TRBV6-2/TRBV6-3; clone_size: few; j_call: TRBJ2-7
cdr3_nt: TGTGCCAGCACAGCCTACAATGAGCAGTTCTTC; cdr3_aa: CASTAYNEQFF; d_call: -; v_call: TRBV12-3/TRBV12-4; clone_size: -; j_call: TRBJ2-1